The present T cell receptor beta chain was sequenced within a study of blood T cell repertoires in COVID-19. Overall study: Samples representing acute and convalescent COVID-19 were sourced from the United States, Italy and Spain. PBMCs, B-cell-depleted T cells, or T cells provided the cDNA or gDNA that made up the material.

In the study's own analysis: Reference gene primers were amplified, and this amplification served to estimate nucleated cell counts. This table comes from immunoSEQ multiplex PCR, and its TCRdb copy is limited to in-frame clones, with some not included. V, J and clone size derive from that table, while D and trimming were established from the DNA sequence. The data show 330,000 or so clones, with around 90% seen just once and roughly 3.9% held by the top ten. One Seattle source followed patients from active infection through their disease course. This CDR3 contains 12 residues. V lost 0 bases, J lost 9 bases, and 9 bases lay in between. Germline V CDR1 and CDR2: SGHNT, YYREEE (reference sequence).

The sequence was collected from a woman in her sixties or seventies with COVID-19, enrolled during active disease. V and J are TRBV5-4 and TRBJ1-2, with TRBD1 as a possible D gene (5 bases). Sequencing input: peripheral blood. The CDR3 is CASSLGQGRYTF. The CDR3 coding sequence is TGTGCCAGCAGCTTGGGTCAGGGTCGCTACACCTTC.